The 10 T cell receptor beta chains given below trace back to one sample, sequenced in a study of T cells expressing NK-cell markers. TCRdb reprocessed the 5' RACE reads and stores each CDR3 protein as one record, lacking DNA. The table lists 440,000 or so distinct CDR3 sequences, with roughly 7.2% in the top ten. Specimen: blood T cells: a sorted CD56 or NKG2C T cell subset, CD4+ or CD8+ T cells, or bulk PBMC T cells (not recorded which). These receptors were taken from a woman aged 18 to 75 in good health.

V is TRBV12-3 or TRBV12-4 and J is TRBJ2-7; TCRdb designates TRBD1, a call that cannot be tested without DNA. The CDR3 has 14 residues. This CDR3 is CASSLIPGTGEQYF.

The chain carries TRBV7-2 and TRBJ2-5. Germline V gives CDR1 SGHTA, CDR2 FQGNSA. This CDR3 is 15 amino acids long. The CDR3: CASSLAPGSEETQYF. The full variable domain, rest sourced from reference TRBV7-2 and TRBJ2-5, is GAGVSQSPSNKVTEKGKDVELRCDPISGHTALYWYRQSLGQGLEFLIYFQGNSAPDKSGLPSDRFSAERTGGSVSTLTIQRTQQEDSAVYLCASSLAPGSEETQYFGPGTRLLVL.

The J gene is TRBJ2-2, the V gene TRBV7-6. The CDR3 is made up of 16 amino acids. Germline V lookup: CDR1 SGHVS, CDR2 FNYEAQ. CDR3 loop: CASSLGATPNTGELFF.

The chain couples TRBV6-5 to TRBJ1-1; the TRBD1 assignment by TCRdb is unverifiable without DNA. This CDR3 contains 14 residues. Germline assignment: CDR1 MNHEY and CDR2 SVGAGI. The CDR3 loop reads CASSSGQGGTEAFF.

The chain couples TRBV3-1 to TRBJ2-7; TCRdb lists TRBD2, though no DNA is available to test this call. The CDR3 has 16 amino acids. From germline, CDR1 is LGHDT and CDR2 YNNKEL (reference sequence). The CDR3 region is CASSPLGLAGTYEQYF.

This CDR3 reads CSAGGGADYNEQFF. The chain has TRBV20-1 and TRBJ2-1; without DNA, the TCRdb call of TRBD1 cannot be checked. The CDR3 is 14 amino acids. In germline, CDR1 is DFQATT, CDR2 SNEGSKA (reference sequence).

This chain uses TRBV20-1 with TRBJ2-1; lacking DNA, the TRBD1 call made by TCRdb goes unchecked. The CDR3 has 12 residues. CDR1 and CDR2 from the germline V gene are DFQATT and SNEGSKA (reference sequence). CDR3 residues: CSALQGISEQFF.

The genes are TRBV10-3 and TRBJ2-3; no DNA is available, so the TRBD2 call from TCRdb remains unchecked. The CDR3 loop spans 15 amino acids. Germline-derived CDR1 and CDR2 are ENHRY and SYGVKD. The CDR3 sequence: CAISEKRSVTDTQYF.

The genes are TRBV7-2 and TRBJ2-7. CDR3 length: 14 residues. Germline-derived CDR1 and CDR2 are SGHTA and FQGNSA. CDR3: CASSLVARSYEQYF.

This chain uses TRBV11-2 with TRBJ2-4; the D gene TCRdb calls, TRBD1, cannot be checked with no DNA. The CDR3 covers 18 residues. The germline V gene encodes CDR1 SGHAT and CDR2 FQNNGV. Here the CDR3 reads CASSLSRKGEGTKNIQYF.